Presented here are 5 T cell receptor beta chains from one specimen sequenced in a study of blood T cell repertoires in COVID-19. The repertoire was sequenced with immunoSEQ multiplex PCR; TCRdb's copy has only in-frame clones and lacks some. The table has 300,000 to 400,000 clones, roughly 86% seen once. The sequenced sample consisted of peripheral blood. The source is a woman between 65 and 79 years old with COVID-19, enrolled during active disease.

This clone was counted between two and nine times. The rearrangement joins TRBV2 to TRBJ1-2; 8 bases fit TRBD1. The CDR3 consists of 14 residues. Per the germline V gene, CDR1 is SNHLY and CDR2 is FYNNEI. With 6 bases clipped from V and 1 base from J, the junction kept 4 bases outside the gene matches. The CDR3 loop reads CASSLDRGNYGYTF. CDR3 nucleotides: TGTGCCAGCAGCCTAGACAGGGGTAACTATGGCTACACCTTC.

This clone was recorded once. The chain employs TRBV28 and TRBJ2-7; 9 nucleotides agree with TRBD1. The CDR3 runs 16 residues. V dropped 4 bases and J dropped 2; count of bases not matched to a gene: 9. The germline V gene has CDR1 MDHEN and CDR2 SYDVKM. The CDR3 here is CASSSILRDRAYEQYF. For the CDR3, the DNA is TGTGCCAGCAGTTCGATACTCCGGGACAGGGCCTACGAGCAGTACTTC.

The genes are TRBV28 and TRBJ2-1, with a weak D call TRBD1 (6 bases). Per the germline V gene, CDR1 is MDHEN and CDR2 is SYDVKM. CDR3 length: 17 residues. V was shortened by 8 bases and J by 0 bases, with 20 bases between the two germline ends. The CDR3, as DNA: TGTGCCAGCGAATACCCCGGGACACAAGGCTCCTACAATGAGCAGTTCTTC. The encoded protein is CASEYPGTQGSYNEQFF.

This clone occurred once. This rearrangement joins TRBV4-2 to TRBJ1-3; D is possibly TRBD1 (5 bases). CDR3 length: 16 amino acids. The germline V gene encodes CDR1 LGHNA and CDR2 YNFKEQ. The ends were cut back, 1 base at V and 0 bases at J, with 10 bases in the middle. In DNA form, the CDR3 reads TGTGCCAGCAGCCAAGTCCAGGACACCTCTGGAAACACCATATATTTT. Its translation: CASSQVQDTSGNTIYF.

As for this clone: Other DNA sequences of this sample code for an identical CDR3. The genes are TRBV6-5 and TRBJ1-1; possibly TRBD1 for D (5 bases). The CDR3 is 11 residues long. Germline V gives CDR1 MNHEY, CDR2 SVGAGI. The ends were cut back, 6 bases at V and 4 bases at J, with 6 bases in the middle. The CDR3 nucleotides are TGTGCCAGCAGCACAGGCACTGAAGCTTTCTTT. Protein: CASSTGTEAFF.